This is a list of T cell receptor beta chains from one sample in a study of cytomegalovirus exposure and HLA in healthy donors. Assay used: immunoSEQ multiplex PCR; TCRdb lists only in-frame clones, some missing. The data show some 180,000 clones, with under 80% seen just once and around 2.3% held by the top ten. The specimen was PBMCs. The source is a woman aged 25 to 39 in good health and CMV-seropositive. The CDR3 runs from the conserved cysteine through the conserved F or W. A D gene is named only where the DNA matches it firmly. Rows give clone size only sometimes, using once, few, many, or a class for an expanded clone.

CDR3 protein: CASSDRDRGTLGNTEAFF; CDR3 DNA: TGTGCCAGCAGCGATAGGGACAGGGGGACCCTGGGGAACACTGAAGCTTTCTTT; clone size: -; D gene: TRBD1; J gene: TRBJ1-1; V gene: TRBV7-8
CDR3 protein: CASSKGADEQYF; CDR3 DNA: TGTGCCAGCAGCAAAGGGGCTGACGAGCAGTACTTC; clone size: -; D gene: -; J gene: TRBJ2-7; V gene: TRBV21-1
CDR3 protein: CASSPSWQSQETQYF; CDR3 DNA: TGTGCCAGCAGCCCGTCGTGGCAGTCCCAAGAGACCCAGTACTTC; clone size: -; D gene: -; J gene: TRBJ2-5; V gene: TRBV5-8
CDR3 protein: CASSLTQGVTRYNEQFF; CDR3 DNA: TGTGCCAGCAGCTTAACGCAGGGGGTCACCAGATACAATGAGCAGTTCTTC; clone size: -; D gene: TRBD1; J gene: TRBJ2-1; V gene: TRBV11-2
CDR3 protein: CASSQGQTNEKLFF; CDR3 DNA: TGCGCCAGCAGCCAAGGACAGACTAATGAAAAACTGTTTTTT; clone size: few; D gene: -; J gene: TRBJ1-4; V gene: TRBV4-3
CDR3 protein: CASSGGGRAQPQHF; CDR3 DNA: TGTGCCAGCAGTGGGGGGGGGCGCGCTCAGCCCCAGCATTTT; clone size: -; D gene: -; J gene: TRBJ1-5; V gene: TRBV6-1
CDR3 protein: CASSYQAATRNYGYTF; CDR3 DNA: TGTGCCAGCAGCTATCAGGCCGCGACAAGAAACTATGGCTACACCTTC; clone size: -; D gene: -; J gene: TRBJ1-2; V gene: TRBV7-9
CDR3 protein: CAIRTGGTDTQYF; CDR3 DNA: TGTGCCATCAGGACGGGGGGCACAGATACGCAGTATTTT; clone size: -; D gene: -; J gene: TRBJ2-3; V gene: TRBV10-3
CDR3 protein: CASSLDGQGNSPLHF; CDR3 DNA: TGTGCCAGCAGCTTAGATGGGCAGGGTAATTCACCCCTCCACTTT; clone size: -; D gene: -; J gene: TRBJ1-6; V gene: TRBV11-2
CDR3 protein: CASSKSQNTEAFF; CDR3 DNA: TGTGCCAGTAGTAAGTCACAGAACACTGAAGCTTTCTTT; clone size: once; D gene: -; J gene: TRBJ1-1; V gene: TRBV19
CDR3 protein: CASSRDRGSYEQYF; CDR3 DNA: TGTGCCAGCAGCCGGGACAGGGGGTCCTACGAGCAGTACTTC; clone size: -; D gene: TRBD1; J gene: TRBJ2-7; V gene: TRBV11-2
CDR3 protein: CATSPLQGKNSPLHF; CDR3 DNA: TGTGCCACCAGTCCACTTCAGGGGAAGAATTCACCCCTCCACTTT; clone size: few; D gene: -; J gene: TRBJ1-6; V gene: TRBV15
CDR3 protein: CASSLFSGGNNEQFF; CDR3 DNA: TGTGCCAGCAGCTTATTTAGCGGGGGGAACAATGAGCAGTTCTTC; clone size: -; D gene: TRBD2; J gene: TRBJ2-1; V gene: TRBV7-9
CDR3 protein: CASSQVDRGGEKLFF; CDR3 DNA: TGCGCCAGCAGCCAAGTAGACAGGGGAGGTGAAAAACTGTTTTTT; clone size: -; D gene: TRBD1; J gene: TRBJ1-4; V gene: TRBV4-3
CDR3 protein: CASSFPAIGDLGYTF; CDR3 DNA: TGTGCCAGCAGTTTCCCGGCAATCGGCGACTTGGGCTACACCTTC; clone size: few; D gene: -; J gene: TRBJ1-2; V gene: TRBV28
CDR3 protein: CASSQARSGANVLTF; CDR3 DNA: TGTGCCAGCAGTCAGGCCCGCTCTGGGGCCAACGTCCTGACTTTC; clone size: -; D gene: -; J gene: TRBJ2-6; V gene: TRBV6-6
CDR3 protein: CASGGFGAGVANEQYF; CDR3 DNA: TGCGCCAGCGGCGGTTTTGGGGCTGGAGTGGCGAACGAGCAGTACTTC; clone size: -; D gene: -; J gene: TRBJ2-7; V gene: TRBV5-1
CDR3 protein: CASSPGDAENTEAFF; CDR3 DNA: TGCGCCAGCAGCCCGGGGGACGCGGAAAACACTGAAGCTTTCTTT; clone size: -; D gene: -; J gene: TRBJ1-1; V gene: TRBV5-1